The 23 T cell receptor beta chains below were found in one sample sequenced in a study of identical twins. TCRdb analysed the 5' RACE reads with MiXCR anew, one entry per CDR3 protein. The table records 700,000 or so distinct CDR3 sequences, around 8.6% of them present only once. The data were also submitted as part of a second study, on yellow fever vaccine responses in identical twins.

The sample was PBMCs. Receptor source: a young woman in good health.

This clonotype occurred many times. CDR3 DNA sequence: TGTGCCAGCGGGTCTGGGACAGGGGGCACAGATACGCAGTATTTT. This gives the protein CASGSGTGGTDTQYF. The chain couples TRBV9 to TRBJ2-3; TRBD1 aligns across 10 bases. Trimming removed 7 bases from V and 1 base from J; junction bases left unmatched: 6. The CDR3 consists of 15 residues. Germline-derived CDR1 and CDR2 are SGDLS and YYNGEE.

This chain connects TRBV20-1 to TRBJ2-2; D tentatively reads TRBD1 or TRBD2 (5 bases each). V lost 6 bases and J 7 bases, leaving 15 bases between the germline ends. Germline CDR1 is DFQATT and CDR2 is SNEGSKA (reference sequence). This CDR3 spans 13 amino acids. The CDR3 reads CSAPMGVFGELFF. The CDR3 bases are TGCAGTGCCCCTATGGGGGTTTTCGGGGAGCTGTTTTTT.

This clonotype appeared a few times. V and J are TRBV6-5 and TRBJ2-5, with D uncertain. This CDR3 has 15 residues. V was clipped by 7 bases and J by 4 bases, with 19 bases between them. Looked up from germline, CDR1 is MNHEY and CDR2 is SVGAGI. CDR3 nucleotide sequence: TGTGCCAGCACCTTCTCGAGAAGGGTTGTAGAGACCCAGTACTTC. This gives the protein CASTFSRRVVETQYF.

This clonotype was observed many times. The chain uses TRBV7-9 and TRBJ2-1; 9 bases fit TRBD1. The CDR3 runs 15 residues. The junction had 3 bases not matched to a gene; V was cut back by 4 bases and J by 2 bases. Germline-derived CDR1 and CDR2 are SEHNR and FQNEAQ (reference sequence). CDR3: CASSWTGDPYNEQFF. The DNA of the CDR3 is TGTGCCAGCAGCTGGACAGGGGATCCCTACAATGAGCAGTTCTTC.

The genes are TRBV30 and TRBJ2-3; D may be TRBD1 (8 bases). CDR1 is GTSNPN and CDR2 is SVGIG in the germline V gene (reference sequence). Trimming removed 2 bases from V and 4 bases from J, with 10 bases in between. The CDR3 has 13 residues. The CDR3 sequence: CAWSTGGADTQYF. For the CDR3, the DNA is TGTGCCTGGAGTACAGGGGGGGCAGATACGCAGTATTTT.

This clonotype was observed a handful of times. This chain connects TRBV6-4 to TRBJ2-3, with 7 bases aligning to TRBD2. CDR1 is MRHNA and CDR2 is SNTAGT in the germline V gene. CDR3 length: 15 amino acids. J was trimmed by 0 bases and V by 2 bases; bases with no gene match: 2. DNA of the CDR3: TGTGCCAGCAGTGACGTTAGCGGGAGCACAGATACGCAGTATTTT. Encoded protein: CASSDVSGSTDTQYF.

This clonotype has more than one count but fewer than ten. The chain is built from TRBV20-1 and TRBJ2-3; 10 bases line up with TRBD2. V was clipped by 3 bases and J by 3 bases; unmatched bases: 9. Germline CDR1 and CDR2: DFQATT and SNEGSKA (reference sequence). This CDR3 is built from 16 residues. The CDR3 reads CSASLGVAGGTDTQYF. The CDR3 coding sequence is TGCAGTGCTAGCCTCGGGGTAGCGGGAGGAACAGATACGCAGTATTTT.

This chain connects TRBV11-2 to TRBJ2-1; D perhaps matches TRBD1 (6 bases). V was clipped by 4 bases and J by 9 bases, with 10 bases between them. This CDR3 is built from 12 residues. Germline loops: CDR1 SGHAT, CDR2 FQNNGV. The CDR3 DNA follows: TGTGCCAGCAGCTACACAGGGCGTGAGCAGTTCTTC. Translated, it gives CASSYTGREQFF.

This clonotype occurred many times. This rearrangement joins TRBV15 to TRBJ2-7; D possibly uses TRBD1 or TRBD2 (5 bases each). Trimming cost V 2 bases and J 0 bases, with 8 bases left between them. This CDR3 contains 14 residues. CDR1 is LNHNV, CDR2 YYDKDF, per germline (reference sequence). The CDR3 reads CATSRRDGSYEQYF. The CDR3 bases are TGTGCCACCAGCAGAAGGGACGGCTCCTACGAGCAGTACTTC.

This clonotype has at least ten counts. CDR3 sequence (DNA): TGCAGTGCAGGTACGGCAGGCTCCTACGAGCAGTACTTC. Amino acid sequence: CSAGTAGSYEQYF. The chain is built from TRBV20-1 and TRBJ2-7, with unresolved D. CDR1 and CDR2 (germline): DFQATT, SNEGSKA (reference sequence). V was cut by 6 bases and J by 0 bases, with 12 bases left in between. This CDR3 contains 13 residues.

This clonotype occurred many times. The V and J genes are TRBV24-1 and TRBJ1-2; D might be TRBD1 (6 bases). The V gene's germline CDR1 is KGHDR and CDR2 SFDVKD. The V end was cut by 2 bases, the J end by 8 bases, with 14 bases between. The CDR3 consists of 14 residues. CDR3 nucleotides: TGTGCCACCAGTGATTCCTACAGGGCCGCGGGCTACACCTTC. It is translated as CATSDSYRAAGYTF.

The rearrangement uses TRBV20-1 and TRBJ2-5; 10 nucleotides match TRBD2. J lost 5 bases, V lost 5 bases, and 5 bases had no gene match. The CDR3 covers 13 residues. Germline V gene lookup returns CDR1 DFQATT and CDR2 SNEGSKA (reference sequence). The CDR3 sequence: CSAGTSVVETQYF. The CDR3 nucleotides read TGCAGTGCTGGGACTAGCGTTGTGGAGACCCAGTACTTC.

This clonotype appeared many times. This chain connects TRBV6-5 to TRBJ2-5; TRBD1 matches at 7 bases. V was clipped by 2 bases and J by 7 bases; unmatched bases: 13. The germline V gene has CDR1 MNHEY and CDR2 SVGAGI. The CDR3 runs 16 residues. The CDR3 is CASSYINDRVAGTQYF. The CDR3 coding sequence is TGTGCCAGCAGTTACATAAATGACAGGGTAGCTGGGACCCAGTACTTC.

This clonotype came up many times. The V gene is TRBV5-1, the J gene TRBJ2-1; D is unclear. Germline loops: CDR1 SGHRS, CDR2 YFSETQ. The CDR3 runs to 15 residues. With 4 bases removed from V and 7 bases from J, the gap between germline ends came to 18 bases. The chain's CDR3 is CASSGVTLGQNEQFF. Written as DNA, the CDR3 is TGCGCCAGCAGCGGAGTAACCTTGGGCCAGAATGAGCAGTTCTTC.

The chain recombines TRBV7-6 with TRBJ2-2, with TRBD2 matching over 11 bases. There are 17 residues in the CDR3. CDR1 is SGHVS and CDR2 is FNYEAQ in the germline V gene. J gave up 5 bases and V 4 bases, and 9 bases lay outside the gene matches. The CDR3 spells CASSSDSGRALTGELFF. DNA for the CDR3: TGTGCCAGCAGCTCCGATAGCGGGAGGGCCCTGACCGGGGAGCTGTTTTTT.

The table lists this clonotype with a few counts. The gene calls are TRBV24-1 and TRBJ2-2; TRBD1 matches 7 bases. J lost 3 bases, V lost 8 bases, and 2 bases had no gene match. Per germline, CDR1 KGHDR and CDR2 SFDVKD. The CDR3 is 13 residues long. The CDR3 region has the DNA TGTGCCACCAAGGGGGCCGACACCGGGGAGCTGTTTTTT. Translated: CATKGADTGELFF.

Only a few counts were recorded for this clonotype. The chain is built from TRBV20-1 and TRBJ2-7, with TRBD1 matching 8 bases. The CDR3 runs 12 residues. The germline gives CDR1 DFQATT, CDR2 SNEGSKA (reference sequence). With 6 bases clipped from V and 5 bases from J, the junction kept 6 bases outside the gene matches. CDR3 amino acids: CSAPSGGHEQYF. CDR3 DNA sequence: TGCAGTGCCCCGTCAGGGGGCCACGAGCAGTACTTC.

This clonotype showed up many times. The genes are TRBV28 and TRBJ2-1; TRBD1 or TRBD2 may be the D gene (5 bases each). Trimming removed 8 bases at V and 0 bases at J, with 14 bases between. Germline lookup yields CDR1 MDHEN and CDR2 SYDVKM. The CDR3 is 15 residues long. The CDR3 here is CASLLGDLSYNEQFF. The CDR3 region has the DNA TGTGCCAGCTTACTAGGGGACCTCTCCTACAATGAGCAGTTCTTC.

This clonotype has at least ten counts. CDR3 in amino acids: CATSDVFGTGELFF. The DNA for the CDR3 is TGTGCCACCAGTGATGTCTTCGGCACCGGGGAGCTGTTTTTT. This rearrangement joins TRBV24-1 to TRBJ2-2; unclear D gene. V lost 3 bases, J lost 4 bases, and 8 bases lay in between. CDR1 is KGHDR, CDR2 SFDVKD, per germline. The CDR3 has 14 amino acids.

The V gene is TRBV7-9, the J gene TRBJ1-2; perhaps TRBD1 as D (6 bases). V was pared by 2 bases and J by 3 bases, with 13 bases between. The CDR3 length is 15 residues. Germline values: CDR1 SEHNR, CDR2 FQNEAQ (reference sequence). CDR3 in amino acids: CASSLRADSDYGYTF. CDR3 DNA sequence: TGTGCCAGCAGCTTAAGGGCGGACAGCGACTATGGCTACACCTTC.

This clonotype was observed a handful of times. The chain couples TRBV20-1 to TRBJ1-2, with D tentatively TRBD1 (5 bases). Germline V gene lookup returns CDR1 DFQATT and CDR2 SNEGSKA (reference sequence). The V and J ends lost 0 bases and 4 bases respectively, with 27 bases between them. The CDR3 spans 19 residues. The CDR3 here is CSARDQLGRNPKLPYGYTF. DNA of the CDR3: TGCAGTGCTAGAGATCAATTGGGGCGAAATCCGAAACTCCCCTATGGCTACACCTTC.

This clonotype showed up many times. The DNA for the CDR3 is TGTGCCAGCAGTTCCGGACCTAATTCACCCCTCCACTTT. It specifies CASSSGPNSPLHF. V usage is TRBV27 and J usage is TRBJ1-6, with no clear D. Trimming left V 4 bases short and J 6 bases short, with 7 bases between. CDR1 is MNHEY, CDR2 SMNVEV, per germline (reference sequence). CDR3 length: 13 amino acids.

This clonotype was seen more than once but under ten times. The chain has TRBV19 and TRBJ2-2; tentatively, D is TRBD1 or TRBD2 (5 bases each). V lost 6 bases and J 0 bases, leaving 14 bases between the germline ends. CDR1 is LNHDA, CDR2 SQIVND, per germline (reference sequence). The CDR3 has 16 residues. In nucleotides, the CDR3 is TGTGCCAGTAGGGTGACAGCGGTCGCGAACACCGGGGAGCTGTTTTTT. Translating it yields CASRVTAVANTGELFF. Full variable domain (missing parts from reference TRBV19 and TRBJ2-2): DGGITQSPKYLFRKEGQNVTLSCEQNLNHDAMYWYRQDPGQGLRLIYYSQIVNDFQKGDIAEGYSVSREKKESFPLTVTSAQKNPTAFYLCASRVTAVANTGELFFGEGSRLTVL.